One T cell receptor (beta chain) is described in this entry. Its antigen is unidentified. This sample is drawn from a study of human thymus T cells. V lost 1 base and J lost 5, with 20 bases in between. CDR3 length: 17 amino acids. Germline CDR1 is SGHDN and CDR2 is FVKESK. General observations from the study: As related research reported, thymic repertoires overlapped highly among unrelated individuals. Repertoires from thymus and blood appeared to show biased V and J gene usage.

Resections removed during corrective heart surgery provided the thymus tissue used. The people who donated were healthy Finnish babies having corrective surgery for congenital heart defects. TCRdb's table, derived via immunoSEQ multiplex PCR, lists solely in-frame clones and lacks some. The table shows about 130,000 clones, with about 95% occurring only once. Sequencing used thymus tissue. The receptor comes from a boy in the first two years of life with a congenital heart defect but otherwise immunologically healthy. The chain recombines TRBV14 with TRBJ2-5; D tentatively reads TRBD1 or TRBD2 (6 bases each). DNA for the CDR3: TGTGCCAGCAGCCAAGGGTCCTCATTAGGGGGGACGGAGACCCAGTACTTC. It translates to CASSQGSSLGGTETQYF.